Listed here is a single T cell receptor (beta chain). A junction boundary mismatches the germline segment, possibly from a read error. CDR3 length: 14 amino acids. Germline CDR1 SGHRS, CDR2 YFSETQ. This sample was taken from a study of blood T cell repertoires in COVID-19. Per the original methods: Cell counts per sample came from amplifying reference gene primers. The assay was immunoSEQ multiplex PCR, and TCRdb's table has in-frame clones only and misses some. V, J and clone size derive from that table, while D and trimming were established from the DNA sequence. Here the sample spans 65,000 to 75,000 clones, around 92% being singletons.

The rearrangement joins TRBV5-1 to TRBJ2-5; 7 bases line up with TRBD1. The material sequenced was peripheral blood. The receptor's source is a human donor with active COVID-19. The donor label of this sample is uncertain. CDR3 protein: CASSLGQLQETQYF. CDR3 nucleotides: TGCGCCAGCAGTTTGGGACAGCTACAAGAGACCCAGTACTTC.